The next 8 T cell receptor beta chains were all read from a single sample in a study of shared clonotypes between healthy human individuals. As defined, naive CD8 cells were CD45RO-negative and positively selected for CCR7, with terminally differentiated effector memory CD45RA+ cells excluded. Assay: immunoSEQ multiplex PCR; the TCRdb copy retains only in-frame clones and omits some. The table records approximately 810,000 clones, about 91% of them present only once. The sequenced sample was naive CD8+ T cells sorted from blood. Receptor source: a man younger than 40 in good health.

The J gene is TRBJ2-7, the V gene TRBV28; 7 bases fit TRBD1. V was clipped by 6 bases and J by 2 bases; unmatched bases: 10. This CDR3 comprises 15 residues. The germline gives CDR1 MDHEN, CDR2 SYDVKM. The CDR3 loop is CASSLNRGRTYEQYF. In DNA, the CDR3 is TGTGCCAGCAGCTTAAACAGGGGACGTACCTACGAGCAGTACTTC. Complete variable domain (other parts from reference TRBV28 and TRBJ2-7): DVKVTQSSRYLVKRTGEKVFLECVQDMDHENMFWYRQDPGLGLRLIYFSYDVKMKEKGDIPEGYSVSREKKERFSLILESASTNQTSMYLCASSLNRGRTYEQYFGPGTRLTVT.

The gene calls are TRBV27 and TRBJ2-7; D call uncertain. The CDR3 is 14 amino acids. Trimming took off 5 bases at V and 2 bases at J, with 13 bases between the two ends. Germline assignment: CDR1 MNHEY and CDR2 SMNVEV (reference sequence). The CDR3 DNA follows: TGTGCCAGCAGTCCGCGACATGGGACCTACGAGCAGTACTTC. Its translation is CASSPRHGTYEQYF.

V and J are TRBV7-2 and TRBJ2-4; D tentatively fits TRBD1 or TRBD2 (5 bases each). V lost 2 bases to trimming and J lost 5 bases, with 16 bases between them. The CDR3 runs 16 residues. The germline gives CDR1 SGHTA, CDR2 FQGNSA. The CDR3 DNA sequence: TGTGCCAGCAGCTTACTCATCGGTGGGACGGAAAACATTCAGTACTTC. This translates into CASSLLIGGTENIQYF.

V gene TRBV15 combines with J gene TRBJ2-7; TRBD1 matches 9 bases. The germline V gene encodes CDR1 LNHNV and CDR2 YYDKDF (reference sequence). V trimming: 8 bases; J trimming: 6 bases; junction bases outside the gene matches: 8. This CDR3 has 13 residues. The CDR3 region has the DNA TGTGCCACCCGGGACAGGGACAACTCCGAGCAGTACTTC. As protein: CATRDRDNSEQYF.

The chain is built from TRBV7-9 and TRBJ2-7; 10 nucleotides match TRBD2. The CDR3 runs to 15 residues. The germline gives CDR1 SEHNR, CDR2 FQNEAQ (reference sequence). V lost 3 bases, J lost 6 bases, and 8 bases stayed unmatched. The CDR3 DNA follows: TGTGCCAGCAGCTTCCCCGGGAGCGGGAGGGGCGAGCAGTACTTC. Amino acids: CASSFPGSGRGEQYF. Together with reference TRBV7-9 and TRBJ2-7, the CDR3 gives the full variable domain: DTGVSQNPRHKITKRGQNVTFRCDPISEHNRLYWYRQTLGQGPEFLTYFQNEAQLEKSRLLSDRFSAERPKGSFSTLEIQRTEQGDSAMYLCASSFPGSGRGEQYFGPGTRLTVT.

The chain combines TRBV7-6 with TRBJ2-1, with D perhaps assigned TRBD1 or TRBD2 (5 bases each). The CDR3 totals 14 residues. V was trimmed by 1 base and J by 6 bases, leaving 10 bases between them. From germline, CDR1 is SGHVS and CDR2 FNYEAQ. CDR3 bases: TGTGCCAGCAGCTTAGTGGGACCGACCAATGAGCAGTTCTTC. Translating it yields CASSLVGPTNEQFF.

V is TRBV15 and J is TRBJ2-1; 9 nucleotides match TRBD1. V was pared by 1 base and J by 7 bases, with 14 bases of the junction left unmatched. Germline values: CDR1 LNHNV, CDR2 YYDKDF (reference sequence). The CDR3 extends over 18 amino acids. CDR3 coding DNA: TGTGCCACCAGCAGAGGGGTGGGGACAGGGCGTTGGAGAAATGAGCAGTTCTTC. Protein product: CATSRGVGTGRWRNEQFF.

J is TRBJ1-4 and V is TRBV27; no definite D call. This CDR3 is 13 amino acids long. Trimming stripped 5 bases from V and 8 bases from J, with 12 bases between. Looked up from germline, CDR1 is MNHEY and CDR2 is SMNVEV (reference sequence). CDR3 protein: CASSPYNGEKLFF. CDR3 DNA: TGTGCCAGCAGTCCCTACAATGGGGAAAAACTGTTTTTT.